Below are 4 T cell receptor beta chains sequenced from a single sample in a study of radiotherapy plus CTLA-4 blockade in lung cancer (dated by TCRdb to the late 2010s). Library generation was performed with the immunoSEQ multiplex PCR assay. Sourced from immuneACCESS, this table was stored by TCRdb with only in-frame sequences that have V and J called. A share of the clones is absent; for the studies checked, an unresolved V gene accounts for under half, and the remainder has no known explanation. Here the sample has around 130,000 clones; about 87% occur a single time. Just under 7% of the sample rests with the top ten. The sample was peripheral blood, taken from a patient treated with radiotherapy plus ipilimumab. The origin of the receptors is a human donor with non-small cell lung cancer that progressed on radiotherapy plus ipilimumab.

The rearrangement joins TRBV7-9 to TRBJ2-5; maybe TRBD2 (5 bases). V gave up 4 bases and J gave up 10 bases, with 19 bases separating them. From germline, CDR1 is SEHNR and CDR2 FQNEAQ (reference sequence). The CDR3 totals 14 residues. CDR3 protein: CASSSTRSRADQYF. CDR3 coding DNA: TGTGCCAGCAGCTCAACTAGGTCCAGAGCAGACCAGTACTTC.

The CDR3 region has the DNA TGTGCCAGTAGTACCCAGGGAGGAGGTGGCTATGGCTACACCTTC. Translated: CASSTQGGGGYGYTF. The chain joins TRBV19 to TRBJ1-2; TRBD1 is a possible D gene (5 bases). V was shortened by 4 bases and J by 4 bases, with 16 bases between the two germline ends. Germline lookup yields CDR1 LNHDA and CDR2 SQIVND (reference sequence). This CDR3 has 15 residues.

The chain has TRBV2 and TRBJ2-3; no firm D call. V gave up 7 bases and J gave up 0 bases, with 14 bases separating them. The CDR3 totals 15 residues. Germline-derived CDR1 and CDR2 are SNHLY and FYNNEI. Here the CDR3 reads CASIEGLDSTDTQYF. Here the CDR3 DNA reads TGTGCCAGCATCGAAGGCCTTGACAGCACAGATACGCAGTATTTT.

The gene calls are TRBV19 and TRBJ2-5; maybe TRBD2 (6 bases). CDR1 is LNHDA and CDR2 is SQIVND in the germline V gene (reference sequence). The V and J ends lost 5 bases and 7 bases respectively, with 14 bases between them. This CDR3 comprises 13 residues. In DNA, the CDR3 is TGTGCCAGTAGTTTGACTAGTATTGGGACCCAGTACTTC. Translated: CASSLTSIGTQYF. Filled out from reference TRBV19 and TRBJ2-5, the complete variable domain reads DGGITQSPKYLFRKEGQNVTLSCEQNLNHDAMYWYRQDPGQGLRLIYYSQIVNDFQKGDIAEGYSVSREKKESFPLTVTSAQKNPTAFYLCASSLTSIGTQYFGPGTRLLVL.